The 7 T cell receptor beta chains listed next were all sequenced from one sample in a study of blood T cell repertoires in COVID-19 (dated by TCRdb to the early 2020s). The method behind the library was the immunoSEQ multiplex PCR assay. What TCRdb holds here is the immuneACCESS table cut down to in-frame rearrangements. Part of the clones is not present; checked against another copy, under half of the missing clones reflect an unresolved V gene, and the others are unexplained. The sample yields fewer than 350,000 clones; roughly 89% were counted once. About 4.2% of the sample comes from the top ten. Sequencing was performed on peripheral blood. The receptors were sampled from a middle-aged man with acute or convalescent COVID-19.

The sample holds a few counts of this clone. The chain carries TRBV2 and TRBJ1-1, with TRBD1 identical over 7 bases. Germline V gene data show CDR1 as SNHLY and CDR2 as FYNNEI. The CDR3 extends over 14 amino acids. The trim removed 7 bases at V and 2 bases at J, leaving 7 bases unmatched. The chain's CDR3 is CASILTGINTEAFF. CDR3 in DNA: TGTGCCAGCATTCTGACAGGGATTAACACTGAAGCTTTCTTT.

The V gene is TRBV7-2, the J gene TRBJ2-1, with a possible D match to TRBD1 (7 bases). The CDR3 has 15 amino acids. Deletions cut 8 bases from V and 5 bases from J, with 19 bases between. CDR1 is SGHTA and CDR2 is FQGNSA in the germline V gene. CDR3 sequence: CASAGGPGAHNEQFF. The CDR3 nucleotides are TGTGCCAGCGCAGGGGGGCCAGGGGCCCACAATGAGCAGTTCTTC.

In this sample, this clone turned up once. The genes are TRBV5-1 and TRBJ1-4; D ambiguous. This CDR3 contains 15 residues. The ends were cut back, 0 bases at V and 5 bases at J, with 11 bases in the middle. Looked up from germline, CDR1 is SGHRS and CDR2 is YFSETQ. The DNA for the CDR3 is TGCGCCAGCAGCTTGGATCGTCTCCAGAATGAAAAACTGTTTTTT. It is translated as CASSLDRLQNEKLFF.

V usage is TRBV12-3 or TRBV12-4 and J usage is TRBJ2-7, with a tentative D call TRBD2 (5 bases). This CDR3 has 12 residues. V shed 7 bases and J shed 4 bases, with 11 bases lying between them. This CDR3 reads CASTFSGYEQYF. The CDR3 coding sequence is TGTGCCAGCACCTTTTCGGGGTACGAGCAGTACTTC.

The chain recombines TRBV14 with TRBJ2-7; tentative D call: TRBD1 (6 bases). This CDR3 region has 14 residues. The V gene's germline CDR1 is SGHDN and CDR2 FVKESK. The ends were cut back, 3 bases at V and 3 bases at J, with 12 bases in the middle. The CDR3 bases are TGTGCCAGCAGCCACGGACAGTTCCTCTACGAGCAGTACTTC. It encodes CASSHGQFLYEQYF.

This chain uses TRBV5-4 with TRBJ2-2; D is undetermined. The CDR3 spans 15 residues. Between the trimmed V and J ends, which lost 2 bases and 6 bases, there was a span of 14 bases. Germline assignment: CDR1 SGHNT and CDR2 YYREEE (reference sequence). The CDR3 loop reads CASSFPGGVSGELFF. CDR3 DNA sequence: TGTGCCAGCAGCTTCCCCGGTGGTGTCTCCGGGGAGCTGTTTTTT.

The chain is built from TRBV5-1 and TRBJ2-3; tentatively, D is TRBD2 (6 bases). V dropped 3 bases and J dropped 3 bases, with 11 bases sitting between them. Per the germline V gene, CDR1 is SGHRS and CDR2 is YFSETQ. CDR3 length: 14 amino acids. CDR3 sequence: CASSSGRETDTQYF. For the CDR3, the DNA is TGCGCCAGCAGCTCAGGACGGGAGACAGATACGCAGTATTTT.